Following are 29 T cell receptor beta chains from one sample sequenced in a study of identical twins. TCRdb re-called the 5' RACE reads through MiXCR, storing one row per CDR3 protein. The table has 200,000 to 250,000 distinct CDR3 sequences, 6.5% seen once. These same data were also listed under a study on T cells expressing NK-cell markers.

The sample consisted of CD8+ T cells sorted from blood. These receptors all come from a woman aged 18-29 years in good health.

This clonotype was recorded many times. V and J are TRBV7-2 and TRBJ1-3; D remains ambiguous. The germline CDR1 and CDR2 sequences are SGHTA and FQGNSA. The CDR3 length is 18 residues. Trimming left V 0 bases short and J 0 bases short, with 15 bases between. CDR3 region: CASSLAPPWGSSGNTIYF. Written as DNA, the CDR3 is TGTGCCAGCAGCTTAGCTCCCCCGTGGGGTAGCTCTGGAAACACCATATATTTT.

V and J are TRBV4-2 and TRBJ2-1; no definite D call. This CDR3 contains 14 residues. Trimming took 2 bases from V and 12 from J, leaving 17 bases between them. The germline CDR1 and CDR2 sequences are LGHNA and YNFKEQ. The CDR3, as DNA: TGTGCCAGCAGCCAACGGCGGACGGACGAGCCGCAGTTCTTC. This gives the protein CASSQRRTDEPQFF.

The table lists this clonotype with many counts. The J gene is TRBJ2-1, the V gene TRBV6-2 or TRBV6-3; D is perhaps TRBD1 or TRBD2 (5 bases each). The CDR3 is 13 residues long. CDR1 MNHEY and CDR2 SVGEGT come from the germline V gene. The V end was cut by 5 bases, the J end by 7 bases, with 12 bases between. The CDR3 nucleotides read TGTGCCAGCAGTAGGGGACCCGAAAATGAGCAGTTCTTC. Its translation: CASSRGPENEQFF.

Comments on this clonotype: The junction does not match germline at one end; this may be a read error. The gene calls are TRBV7-2 and TRBJ1-3; no clear D gene. The CDR3 sequence is 15 residues long. Germline V gene lookup returns CDR1 SGHTA and CDR2 FQGNSA. The CDR3 DNA sequence: TGTGCCAGCAGCTTATTCCTCAGCTCTGGAAACACCACATATTTT. Residues: CASSLFLSSGNTTYF.

This sequence joins TRBV19 and TRBJ1-2, with 9 bases matching TRBD1. The germline gives CDR1 LNHDA, CDR2 SQIVND (reference sequence). Trimming cost V 5 bases and J 2 bases; bases outside gene matches: 6. This CDR3 region has 15 residues. CDR3 nucleotide sequence: TGTGCCAGTAGTTCCCCGGGACAGGGAAACTATGGCTACACCTTC. Protein sequence: CASSSPGQGNYGYTF. Looking up the rest from reference TRBV19 and TRBJ1-2 gives the full variable domain: DGGITQSPKYLFRKEGQNVTLSCEQNLNHDAMYWYRQDPGQGLRLIYYSQIVNDFQKGDIAEGYSVSREKKESFPLTVTSAQKNPTAFYLCASSSPGQGNYGYTFGSGTRLTVV.

This clonotype was seen a few times. This chain joins TRBV9 and TRBJ2-7; 8 bases are a match to TRBD2. The V gene end was trimmed by 4 bases and the J gene end by 7 bases; junction bases not matched to a gene: 13. This CDR3 has 15 residues. Germline V gene lookup returns CDR1 SGDLS and CDR2 YYNGEE. The DNA for the CDR3 is TGTGCCAGCAGCCCCCGGACTAGCCAGGCGGGGGAGCAGTACTTC. Its protein is CASSPRTSQAGEQYF.

This clonotype was detected a few times. This chain connects TRBV30 to TRBJ2-7; D tentatively reads TRBD1 or TRBD2 (5 bases each). CDR1 is GTSNPN and CDR2 is SVGIG in the germline V gene (reference sequence). This CDR3 has 12 amino acids. The V end was cut by 5 bases, the J end by 6 bases, with 14 bases between. In nucleotides, the CDR3 is TGTGCCTGGGGACTGGGGGATGGCGAGCAGTACTTC. This encodes CAWGLGDGEQYF. Together with reference TRBV30 and TRBJ2-7, the CDR3 gives the full variable domain: SQTIHQWPATLVQPVGSPLSLECTVEGTSNPNLYWYRQAAGRGLQLLFYSVGIGQISSEVPQNLSASRPQDRQFILSSKKLLLSDSGFYLCAWGLGDGEQYFGPGTRLTVT.

The V gene is TRBV9, the J gene TRBJ2-3, with D perhaps TRBD1 (6 bases). This CDR3 has 14 amino acids. V shed 0 bases and J shed 2 bases, with 7 bases lying between them. The V gene's germline CDR1 is SGDLS and CDR2 YYNGEE. The CDR3 DNA reads TGTGCCAGCAGCGTAGGACAGGACACAGATACGCAGTATTTT. This translates into CASSVGQDTDTQYF.

This clonotype was detected only a few times. The rearrangement uses TRBV25-1 and TRBJ2-5, with D possibly TRBD1 on 6 matching bases. The CDR3 is 17 amino acids. V shed 2 bases and J shed 0 bases, with 16 bases lying between them. The germline gives CDR1 MGHDK, CDR2 SYGVNS. CDR3 DNA sequence: TGTGCCAGCAGTGAACAACACAGGGACCTCTACCAAGAGACCCAGTACTTC. Translated: CASSEQHRDLYQETQYF.

This clonotype occurred many times. The V and J genes are TRBV27 and TRBJ1-2; tentatively, D is TRBD1 (5 bases). The CDR3 covers 19 residues. The germline V gene has CDR1 MNHEY and CDR2 SMNVEV (reference sequence). V was clipped by 2 bases and J by 0 bases, with 22 bases between them. CDR3 residues: CASSLVRGIFPTTNYGYTF. The CDR3, as DNA: TGTGCCAGCAGTTTAGTAAGGGGTATCTTTCCTACAACTAACTATGGCTACACCTTC.

This clonotype was seen at least ten times. This rearrangement joins TRBV5-1 to TRBJ2-7; the match to TRBD1 covers 7 bases. Germline trimming cut 4 bases from V and 6 bases from J; bases unmatched to any gene: 4. The CDR3 is 12 amino acids. Germline CDR1 and CDR2: SGHRS and YFSETQ. The CDR3 protein is CASSDHRGEQYF. The CDR3 DNA reads TGCGCCAGCAGCGACCACAGGGGCGAGCAGTACTTC.

There are a few counts of this clonotype. The V and J genes are TRBV7-6 and TRBJ2-6; TRBD1 matches 10 bases. V dropped 3 bases and J dropped 2; count of bases not matched to a gene: 7. The CDR3 consists of 18 residues. CDR1 and CDR2 (germline): SGHVS, FNYEAQ. CDR3 sequence reads: CASSLGPGQGTGANVLTF. The CDR3 DNA is TGTGCCAGCAGCTTGGGGCCGGGACAGGGGACTGGGGCCAACGTCCTGACTTTC.

A few counts support this clonotype. V is TRBV5-1 and J is TRBJ2-7, with no clear D. There are 13 residues in the CDR3. The V gene lost 3 bases and the J gene lost 3 bases, with 10 bases spanning the gap. The germline V gene encodes CDR1 SGHRS and CDR2 YFSETQ. The CDR3 loop reads CASSWRVDYEQYF. The CDR3 coding sequence is TGCGCCAGCAGCTGGAGAGTGGACTACGAGCAGTACTTC.

This chain uses TRBV3-1 with TRBJ2-7, with TRBD2 identical over 14 bases. Germline V CDR1 and CDR2: LGHDT, YNNKEL (reference sequence). The junction had 8 bases not matched to a gene; V was cut back by 3 bases and J by 7 bases. This CDR3 region has 16 residues. CDR3 bases: TGTGCCAGCAGCCAGGGACTAGCGGGAGCCGGGAGGGAGCAGTACTTC. Translating gives CASSQGLAGAGREQYF.

This clonotype was detected only a few times. The V gene is TRBV3-1, the J gene TRBJ1-1; TRBD1 might be the D (6 bases). V dropped 4 bases and J dropped 8 bases, with 11 bases sitting between them. The CDR3 is 12 residues long. Germline V gene data show CDR1 as LGHDT and CDR2 as YNNKEL (reference sequence). CDR3 coding DNA: TGTGCCAGCAGCCGGGGGCAGGTGGAAGCTTTCTTT. It specifies CASSRGQVEAFF.

There are many counts of this clonotype. The rearrangement links TRBV4-2 to TRBJ2-2; D gene uncertain. The germline V gene has CDR1 LGHNA and CDR2 YNFKEQ. Trimming removed 8 bases from V and 8 bases from J, with 6 bases in between. This CDR3 has 10 amino acids. In nucleotides, the CDR3 is TGTGCCAGCTGGGGTGGGGAGCTGTTTTTT. Its translation: CASWGGELFF.

This clonotype was seen ten or more times. V is TRBV11-2 and J is TRBJ1-1; D possibly corresponds to TRBD1 (6 bases). Between the trimmed V and J ends, which lost 1 base and 2 bases, there was a span of 8 bases. Germline V lookup: CDR1 SGHAT, CDR2 FQNNGV. This CDR3 spans 14 amino acids. The CDR3 is CASSLVGGNTEAFF. The CDR3 DNA sequence: TGTGCCAGCAGCTTAGTTGGGGGCAACACTGAAGCTTTCTTT.

The sample holds many counts of this clonotype. V usage is TRBV25-1 and J usage is TRBJ2-5; 11 bases are a match to TRBD1. In germline, CDR1 is MGHDK, CDR2 SYGVNS. The V gene end was trimmed by 3 bases and the J gene end by 4 bases; junction bases not matched to a gene: 1. The CDR3 runs to 14 residues. This CDR3 is CASSDGQGAETQYF. CDR3 in DNA: TGTGCCAGCAGTGACGGACAGGGGGCAGAGACCCAGTACTTC.

Turning to this clonotype: This may arise from a read error, as a much more abundant clone is one base away. The chain uses TRBV6-1 and TRBJ2-7; the D is unclear. V was clipped by 6 bases and J by 2 bases, with 5 bases between them. CDR3 size: 11 residues. From germline, CDR1 is MNHNS and CDR2 SASEGT. The CDR3 DNA reads TGTGCCAGCAGGGAAACCTACGAGCAGTACTTC. Its translation is CASRETYEQYF.

V and J are TRBV15 and TRBJ2-2; no reliable D call. This CDR3 is 15 amino acids long. From germline, CDR1 is LNHNV and CDR2 YYDKDF (reference sequence). V was pared by 0 bases and J by 5 bases, with 10 bases between. The CDR3 spells CATSRESGRTGELFF. In nucleotides, the CDR3 is TGTGCCACCAGCAGAGAGTCAGGCAGGACCGGGGAGCTGTTTTTT.

There are a few counts of this clonotype. This chain connects TRBV6-2 or TRBV6-3 to TRBJ1-5; unclear D gene. The germline V gene has CDR1 MNHEY and CDR2 SVGEGT. Trimming removed 4 bases at V and 7 bases at J, with 11 bases between. The CDR3 loop spans 13 amino acids. The DNA of the CDR3 is TGTGCCAGCAGTTTTTCCCCTTTCCAGCCCCAGCATTTT. Its translation: CASSFSPFQPQHF.

The sample holds a few counts of this clonotype. The gene calls are TRBV7-6 and TRBJ2-7, with 10 bases aligning to TRBD2. V trimming: 7 bases; J trimming: 5 bases; junction bases outside the gene matches: 8. Germline V gene lookup returns CDR1 SGHVS and CDR2 FNYEAQ. CDR3 length equals 14 residues. The CDR3 spells CASTVAGGGDEQYF. CDR3 nucleotide sequence: TGTGCCAGCACGGTAGCGGGAGGTGGCGACGAGCAGTACTTC.

There are a few counts of this clonotype. The rearrangement links TRBV15 to TRBJ2-1; D not certain. CDR3 length: 11 amino acids. Trimming left V 8 bases short and J 7 bases short, with 9 bases between. The germline V gene encodes CDR1 LNHNV and CDR2 YYDKDF (reference sequence). The CDR3 bases are TGTGCCACCCAACAGCGAAATGAGCAGTTCTTC. It specifies CATQQRNEQFF.

This clonotype occurred many times. The chain uses TRBV7-3 and TRBJ2-1; D unresolved. The CDR3 is 13 residues long. V was pared by 0 bases and J by 10 bases, with 10 bases between. From germline, CDR1 is SGHTA and CDR2 FQGTGA. The chain's CDR3 is CASSLTFGLEQFF. DNA for the CDR3: TGTGCCAGCAGCTTAACCTTCGGGTTAGAGCAGTTCTTC.

This clonotype came up many times. The rearrangement joins TRBV24-1 to TRBJ2-1; no clear D gene. Deletions cut 6 bases from V and 8 bases from J, with 13 bases between. CDR1 and CDR2 from the germline V gene are KGHDR and SFDVKD. The CDR3 extends over 13 amino acids. CDR3 nucleotides: TGTGCCACCAGTTATAACGGAAACGATGAGCAGTTCTTC. Translating gives CATSYNGNDEQFF.

This clonotype was seen more than once but under ten times. The chain combines TRBV5-8 with TRBJ1-3; 7 bases match TRBD1. Germline values: CDR1 SGHTS, CDR2 YDEGEE. V shed 4 bases, J shed 0 bases, and the junction held 4 bases outside the gene matches. CDR3 length: 15 residues. Written as DNA, the CDR3 is TGTGCCAGCAGCCGGGGACAGAACTCTGGAAACACCATATATTTT. It codes for CASSRGQNSGNTIYF.

This clonotype was counted only a few times. The chain carries TRBV5-1 and TRBJ2-7; 7 bases fit TRBD1. J gave up 2 bases and V 2 bases, and 4 bases lay outside the gene matches. This CDR3 comprises 14 residues. Germline CDR1 and CDR2: SGHRS and YFSETQ. In DNA form, the CDR3 reads TGCGCCAGCAGCTTTGCAGGGGGTACCTACGAGCAGTACTTC. Translated: CASSFAGGTYEQYF.

This clonotype was picked up many times. The rearrangement uses TRBV15 and TRBJ2-2; no clear D. CDR3 length equals 14 residues. CDR1 is LNHNV, CDR2 YYDKDF, per germline (reference sequence). V shed 0 bases and J shed 3 bases, with 5 bases lying between them. The CDR3 sequence is CATSRDHDTGELFF. CDR3 bases: TGTGCCACCAGCAGAGATCACGACACCGGGGAGCTGTTTTTT.

This clonotype was seen at least ten times. The chain has TRBV11-2 and TRBJ1-2; 12 bases fit TRBD1. The V gene end was trimmed by 4 bases and the J gene end by 2 bases; junction bases not matched to a gene: 14. CDR1 is SGHAT and CDR2 is FQNNGV in the germline V gene. The CDR3 is 19 residues long. The CDR3 reads CASSSPPGTGGGWNYGYTF. DNA of the CDR3: TGTGCCAGCAGCTCGCCTCCCGGGACAGGGGGCGGTTGGAACTATGGCTACACCTTC.